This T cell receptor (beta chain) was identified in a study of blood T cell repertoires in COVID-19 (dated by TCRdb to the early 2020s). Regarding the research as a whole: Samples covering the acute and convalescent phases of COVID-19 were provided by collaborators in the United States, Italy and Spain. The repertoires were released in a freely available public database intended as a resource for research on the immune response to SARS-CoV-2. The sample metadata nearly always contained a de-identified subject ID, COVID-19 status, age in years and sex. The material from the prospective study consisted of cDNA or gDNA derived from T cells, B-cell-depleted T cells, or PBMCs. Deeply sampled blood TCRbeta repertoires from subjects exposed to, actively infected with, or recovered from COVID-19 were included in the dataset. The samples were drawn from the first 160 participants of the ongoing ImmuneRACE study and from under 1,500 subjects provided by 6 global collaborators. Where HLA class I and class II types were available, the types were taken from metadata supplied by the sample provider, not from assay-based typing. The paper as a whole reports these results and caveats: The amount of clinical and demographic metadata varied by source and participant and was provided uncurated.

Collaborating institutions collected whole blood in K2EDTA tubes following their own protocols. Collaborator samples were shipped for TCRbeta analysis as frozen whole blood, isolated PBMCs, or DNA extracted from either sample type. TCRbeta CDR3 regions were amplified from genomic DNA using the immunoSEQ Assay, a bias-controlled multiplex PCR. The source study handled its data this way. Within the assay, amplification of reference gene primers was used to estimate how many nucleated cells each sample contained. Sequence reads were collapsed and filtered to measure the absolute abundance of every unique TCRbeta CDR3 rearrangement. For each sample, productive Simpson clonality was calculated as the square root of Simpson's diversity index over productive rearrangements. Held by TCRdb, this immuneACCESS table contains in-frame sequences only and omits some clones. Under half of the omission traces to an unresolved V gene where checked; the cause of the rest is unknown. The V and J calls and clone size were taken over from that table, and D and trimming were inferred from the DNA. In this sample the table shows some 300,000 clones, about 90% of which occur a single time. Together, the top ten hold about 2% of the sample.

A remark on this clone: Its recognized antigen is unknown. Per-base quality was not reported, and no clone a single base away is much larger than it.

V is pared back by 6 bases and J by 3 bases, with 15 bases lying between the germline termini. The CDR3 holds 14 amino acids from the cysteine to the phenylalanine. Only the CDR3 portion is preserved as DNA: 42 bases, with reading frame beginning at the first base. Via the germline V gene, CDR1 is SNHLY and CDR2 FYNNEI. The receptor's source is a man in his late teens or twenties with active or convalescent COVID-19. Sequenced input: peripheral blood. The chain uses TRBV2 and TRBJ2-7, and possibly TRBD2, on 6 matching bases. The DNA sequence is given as TGTGCCAGCAGGATGGAGGGAGGCAGCTACGAGCAGTACTTC. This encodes CASRMEGGSYEQYF.